The clone carrying this T cell receptor (beta chain) has a count of ten or more. As yet, its antigen is unknown. The sample is drawn from a study of T-cell reconstitution after alpha-beta-depleted transplantation in children. This CDR3 region has 13 residues. The V gene's germline CDR1 is SGHRS and CDR2 YFSETQ. J lost 6 bases, V lost 6 bases, and 6 bases had no gene match. General study results and limits: Some patients' high day-60 TCRbeta diversity was attributed to recipient cells surviving conditioning.

The library targeted TCRbeta and was prepared with unique molecular identifiers. One entry per CDR3 protein, called by TCRdb with MiXCR from the PCR reads. The sample carries around 370,000 distinct CDR3 sequences, about 17% recorded once. The receptor was isolated from a male patient between 2 and 9 years old who had a stem cell transplant for acute lymphoblastic leukemia, so the T cells may come from the graft donor. The source was PBMCs, mostly from graft donor cells, collected 360 days after TCRalphabeta/CD19-depleted stem cell transplant. The rearrangement joins TRBV5-1 to TRBJ2-7; 10 positions agree with TRBD1. The CDR3 reads CASKGQGRTEQYF. The CDR3 region has the DNA TGCGCCAGCAAGGGACAGGGGCGGACCGAGCAGTACTTC.